This TCR beta chain derives from a study of CD8+ T cells in alopecia areata. General observations from the study: Although TCR sharing was seen in mice, sharing across patients was less clear, possibly for HLA-related reasons.

It was cDNA, reverse transcribed from extracted RNA, that served as the sequencing template. TCRdb's table, derived via immunoSEQ multiplex PCR, lists solely in-frame clones and lacks some. This table holds 100,000 to 140,000 clones, around 83% found once. The CDR3 extends over 16 amino acids. The trim removed 9 bases at V and 3 bases at J, leaving 11 bases unmatched. Looked up from germline, CDR1 is MNHNY and CDR2 is SVGAGI (reference sequence). Details on this clone: Its antigen remains unknown.

Indicated treatment: oral pan-JAK inhibitor, 5-10 mg twice daily. The material was CD8+ T cells sorted from blood, obtained at week 24, from a patient treated with tofacitinib. This clonotype was sampled from a human donor with alopecia areata. The V gene is TRBV6-6, the J gene TRBJ2-1, with TRBD2 matching over 10 bases. The CDR3 nucleotides are TGTGCCAGTACGATTTTTAGCGGGGGGCACTACAATGAGCAGTTCTTC. It yields the protein CASTIFSGGHYNEQFF.